These 10 T cell receptor beta chains were sequenced from one sample in a study of shared clonotypes between healthy human individuals. Profiling relied on immunoSEQ multiplex PCR, and the TCRdb table lists in-frame clones only, not all of them. Of 490,000 or so clones in the sample, about 80% were seen once. The sequencing sample was made of PBMCs. Source of these receptors: a woman between 35 and 50 years old in good health. Some clones in this sample may be carry-over from other donors' samples.

This sequence joins TRBV4-2 and TRBJ1-1; TRBD1 matches 10 bases. Germline V gives CDR1 LGHNA, CDR2 YNFKEQ. The CDR3 totals 15 residues. V was clipped by 0 bases and J by 8 bases; unmatched bases: 6. Here the CDR3 reads CASSQDQTGQGEAFF. CDR3 coding DNA: TGTGCCAGCAGCCAAGATCAAACGGGACAGGGGGAAGCTTTCTTT.

This clone was recorded only once. This chain's CDR3 is CASSPLQGQDTEAFF. The CDR3 coding sequence is TGCGCCAGCAGCCCCCTACAGGGACAGGACACTGAAGCTTTCTTT. V and J are TRBV5-1 and TRBJ1-1; TRBD1 agrees at 8 bases. The length of the CDR3 is 15 residues. Germline assignment: CDR1 SGHRS and CDR2 YFSETQ. V lost 4 bases, J lost 3 bases, and 8 bases stayed unmatched.

This chain joins TRBV7-2 and TRBJ1-3; a weak D match, TRBD1 (6 bases). V lost 1 base and J lost 4, with 14 bases in between. This CDR3 region has 16 residues. CDR1 is SGHTA, CDR2 FQGNSA, per germline. The CDR3 sequence: CASSLGGLQGGNTIYF. The DNA for the CDR3 is TGTGCCAGCAGCTTAGGGGGGCTCCAGGGAGGAAACACCATATATTTT. The full variable domain, with the rest looked up from reference TRBV7-2 and TRBJ1-3, is GAGVSQSPSNKVTEKGKDVELRCDPISGHTALYWYRQSLGQGLEFLIYFQGNSAPDKSGLPSDRFSAERTGGSVSTLTIQRTQQEDSAVYLCASSLGGLQGGNTIYFGEGSWLTVV.

Details on this clone: A much larger clone is a single base away; this may be a read error. This rearrangement joins TRBV9 to TRBJ2-3, with TRBD2 identical over 14 bases. V lost 4 bases and J lost 3; bases outside the gene matches: 1. The germline V gene has CDR1 SGDLS and CDR2 YYNGEE. CDR3 length equals 15 residues. The CDR3 nucleotides are TGTGCCAGCAGCCGGACTAGCGGGAGGACAGATACGCAGTATTTT. It codes for CASSRTSGRTDTQYF.

The rearrangement uses TRBV19 and TRBJ1-5; no definite D call. In germline, CDR1 is LNHDA, CDR2 SQIVND (reference sequence). This CDR3 spans 15 amino acids. Trimming took off 1 base at V and 9 bases at J, with 16 bases between the two ends. The CDR3 DNA follows: TGTGCCAGTAGTATAGGGCAAATTCTAGCCGGGCCCCAGCATTTT. Translated: CASSIGQILAGPQHF.

Remarks on this clone: This CDR3 is also generated by other DNA sequences in the sample. DNA for the CDR3: TGTGCTAGTGGTTTGGTAACAGGACGGGCGGACTATGGCTACACCTTC. As protein: CASGLVTGRADYGYTF. V is TRBV12-5 and J is TRBJ1-2, with D possibly matching TRBD1 (5 bases). This CDR3 contains 16 residues. From germline, CDR1 is LGHNT and CDR2 FRNRAP. Trimming stripped 0 bases from V and 3 bases from J, with 14 bases between.

The chain has TRBV30 and TRBJ1-5; the D is unclear. V lost 4 bases, J lost 3 bases, and 10 bases lay in between. The CDR3 contains 13 residues. The germline V gene encodes CDR1 GTSNPN and CDR2 SVGIG (reference sequence). The CDR3 sequence is CAWTERLNQPQHF. The CDR3 nucleotides are TGTGCCTGGACAGAGAGGCTCAATCAGCCCCAGCATTTT. Full variable domain (missing parts from reference TRBV30 and TRBJ1-5): SQTIHQWPATLVQPVGSPLSLECTVEGTSNPNLYWYRQAAGRGLQLLFYSVGIGQISSEVPQNLSASRPQDRQFILSSKKLLLSDSGFYLCAWTERLNQPQHFGDGTRLSIL.

The chain couples TRBV28 to TRBJ1-5, with 7 bases aligning to TRBD1. Germline loops: CDR1 MDHEN, CDR2 SYDVKM. This CDR3 is 19 amino acids long. V trimming: 5 bases; J trimming: 0 bases; junction bases outside the gene matches: 16. The CDR3 here is CASSPRGTDSLHSNQPQHF. CDR3 in DNA: TGTGCCAGCAGTCCCCGAGGGACAGACAGCCTGCATAGCAATCAGCCCCAGCATTTT.

This clone was detected once. This rearrangement joins TRBV27 to TRBJ2-7, with a tentative D call TRBD2 (7 bases). CDR3 length equals 15 residues. Germline CDR1 is MNHEY and CDR2 is SMNVEV (reference sequence). V lost 6 bases and J 4 bases, leaving 19 bases between the germline ends. The CDR3 region has the DNA TGTGCCAGCAGCCGGGGGGCGGGAAGAACGTACGAGCAGTACTTC. Protein sequence: CASSRGAGRTYEQYF.

The CDR3 spells CASSGPDWPSNYGYTF. CDR3 coding DNA: TGTGCCAGCAGTGGGCCAGACTGGCCGTCTAACTATGGCTACACCTTC. The genes are TRBV6-1 and TRBJ1-2; D not certain. The CDR3 length is 16 residues. Germline CDR1 and CDR2: MNHNS and SASEGT. Trimming removed 4 bases from V and 0 bases from J, with 15 bases in between.